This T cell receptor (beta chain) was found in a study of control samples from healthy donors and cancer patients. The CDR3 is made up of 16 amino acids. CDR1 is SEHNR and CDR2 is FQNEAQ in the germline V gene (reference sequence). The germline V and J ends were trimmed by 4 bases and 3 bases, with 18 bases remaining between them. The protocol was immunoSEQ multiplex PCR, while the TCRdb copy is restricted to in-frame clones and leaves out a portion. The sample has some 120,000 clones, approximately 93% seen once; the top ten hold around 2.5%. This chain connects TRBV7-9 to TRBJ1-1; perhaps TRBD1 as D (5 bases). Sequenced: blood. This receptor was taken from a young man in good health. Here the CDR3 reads CASSSWTSRRHTEAFF. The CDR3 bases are TGTGCCAGCAGCTCTTGGACATCCCGGCGGCACACTGAAGCTTTCTTT.